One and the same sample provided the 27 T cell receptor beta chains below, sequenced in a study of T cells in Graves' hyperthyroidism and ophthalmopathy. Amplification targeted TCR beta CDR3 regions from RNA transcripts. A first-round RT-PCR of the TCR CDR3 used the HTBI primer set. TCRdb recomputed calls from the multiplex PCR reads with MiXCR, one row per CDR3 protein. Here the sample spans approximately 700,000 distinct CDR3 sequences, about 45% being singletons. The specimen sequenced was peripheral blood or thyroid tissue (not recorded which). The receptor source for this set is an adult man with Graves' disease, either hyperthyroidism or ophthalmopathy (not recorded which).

Here the CDR3 DNA reads TGTGCCAGCGGATACACGGCCCTCTACGAGCAGTACTTC. Encoded protein: CASGYTALYEQYF. This chain links TRBV7-8 with TRBJ2-7; no clear D. Germline assignment: CDR1 SGHVS and CDR2 FQNEAQ. This CDR3 is 13 amino acids long. Trimming cost V 8 bases and J 3 bases, with 14 bases left between them.

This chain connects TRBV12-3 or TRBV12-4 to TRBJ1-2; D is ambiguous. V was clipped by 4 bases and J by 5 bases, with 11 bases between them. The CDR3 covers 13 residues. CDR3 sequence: CASSYGREYGYTF. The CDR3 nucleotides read TGTGCCAGCAGTTACGGACGGGAATATGGCTACACCTTC.

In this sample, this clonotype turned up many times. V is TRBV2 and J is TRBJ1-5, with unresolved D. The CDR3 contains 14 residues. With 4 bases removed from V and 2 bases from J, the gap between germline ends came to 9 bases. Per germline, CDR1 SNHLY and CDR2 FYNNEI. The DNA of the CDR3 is TGTGCCAGCAGTGTCAGTAGAGGCAATCAGCCCCAGCATTTT. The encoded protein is CASSVSRGNQPQHF.

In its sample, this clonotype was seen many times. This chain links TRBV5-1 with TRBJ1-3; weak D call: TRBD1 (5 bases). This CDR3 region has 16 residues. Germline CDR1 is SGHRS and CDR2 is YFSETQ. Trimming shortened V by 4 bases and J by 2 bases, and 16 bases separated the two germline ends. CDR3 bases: TGCGCCAGCAGCACTCAAGGGACGGGCACTGGAAACACCATATATTTT. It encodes CASSTQGTGTGNTIYF.

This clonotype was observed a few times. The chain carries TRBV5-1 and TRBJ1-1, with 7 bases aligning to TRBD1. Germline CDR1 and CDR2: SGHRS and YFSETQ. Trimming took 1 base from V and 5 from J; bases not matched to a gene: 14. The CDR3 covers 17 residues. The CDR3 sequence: CASSLQLIGAGGTEAFF. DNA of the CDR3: TGCGCCAGCAGCTTGCAACTCATAGGGGCAGGGGGAACTGAAGCTTTCTTT.

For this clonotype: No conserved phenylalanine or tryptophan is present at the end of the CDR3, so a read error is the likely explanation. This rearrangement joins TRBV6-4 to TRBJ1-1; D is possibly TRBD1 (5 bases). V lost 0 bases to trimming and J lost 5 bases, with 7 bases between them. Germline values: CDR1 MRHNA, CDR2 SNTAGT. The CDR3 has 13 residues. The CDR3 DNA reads TGTGCCAGCAGTGACTCATGGGGGACTGAAGCTTTCTAT. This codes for CASSDSWGTEAFY.

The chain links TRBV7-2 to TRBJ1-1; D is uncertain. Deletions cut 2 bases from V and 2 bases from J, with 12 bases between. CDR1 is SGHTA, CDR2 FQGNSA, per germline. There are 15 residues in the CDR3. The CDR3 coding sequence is TGTGCCAGCAGCTTACTGATCGTCCGAAACACTGAAGCTTTCTTT. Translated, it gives CASSLLIVRNTEAFF. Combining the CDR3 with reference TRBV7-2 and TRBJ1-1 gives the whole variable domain GAGVSQSPSNKVTEKGKDVELRCDPISGHTALYWYRQSLGQGLEFLIYFQGNSAPDKSGLPSDRFSAERTGGSVSTLTIQRTQQEDSAVYLCASSLLIVRNTEAFFGQGTRLTVV.

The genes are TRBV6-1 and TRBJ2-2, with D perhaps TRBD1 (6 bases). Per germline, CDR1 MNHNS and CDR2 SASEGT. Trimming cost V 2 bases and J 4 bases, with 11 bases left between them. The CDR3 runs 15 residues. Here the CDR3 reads CASSELTGTTGELFF. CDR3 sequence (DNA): TGTGCCAGCAGTGAACTGACAGGCACCACCGGGGAGCTGTTTTTT.

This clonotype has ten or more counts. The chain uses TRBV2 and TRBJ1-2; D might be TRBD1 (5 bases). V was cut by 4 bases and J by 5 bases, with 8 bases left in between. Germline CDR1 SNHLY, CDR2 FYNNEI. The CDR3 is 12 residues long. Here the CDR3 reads CASSGRGYGYTF. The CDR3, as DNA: TGTGCCAGCAGTGGGAGGGGTTATGGCTACACCTTC.

CDR3 nucleotides: TGTGCCAGCAGCATAGCGAGCGGGCCCTACGAGCAGTACTTC. Translated: CASSIASGPYEQYF. J is TRBJ2-7 and V is TRBV9, with D tentatively TRBD2 (6 bases). CDR1 is SGDLS and CDR2 is YYNGEE in the germline V gene. V lost 4 bases, J lost 2 bases, and 13 bases lay in between. This CDR3 is built from 14 residues.

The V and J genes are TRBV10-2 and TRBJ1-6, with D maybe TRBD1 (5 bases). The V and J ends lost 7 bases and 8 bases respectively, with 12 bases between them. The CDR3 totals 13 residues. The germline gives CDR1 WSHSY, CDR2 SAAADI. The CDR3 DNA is TGCGCCAGCACGCCGGGACTACATTCACCCCTCCACTTT. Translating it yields CASTPGLHSPLHF.

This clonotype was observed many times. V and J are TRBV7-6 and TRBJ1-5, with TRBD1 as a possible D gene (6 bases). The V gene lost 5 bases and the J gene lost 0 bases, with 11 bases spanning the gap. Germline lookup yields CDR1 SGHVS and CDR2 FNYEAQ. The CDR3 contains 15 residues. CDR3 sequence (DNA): TGTGCCAGCAGCCCGCAGGGGTATAGCAATCAGCCCCAGCATTTT. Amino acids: CASSPQGYSNQPQHF.

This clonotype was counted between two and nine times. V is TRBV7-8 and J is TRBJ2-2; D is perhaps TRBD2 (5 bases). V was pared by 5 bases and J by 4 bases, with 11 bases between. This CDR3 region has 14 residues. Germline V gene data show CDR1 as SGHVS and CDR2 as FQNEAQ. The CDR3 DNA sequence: TGTGCCAGCAGCCCCACTAGAATCACCGGGGAGCTGTTTTTT. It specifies CASSPTRITGELFF.

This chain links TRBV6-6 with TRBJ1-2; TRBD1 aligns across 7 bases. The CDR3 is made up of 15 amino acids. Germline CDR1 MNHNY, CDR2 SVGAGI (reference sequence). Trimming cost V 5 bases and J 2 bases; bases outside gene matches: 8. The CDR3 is CASSRQGNGNYGYTF. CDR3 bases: TGTGCCAGCAGTCGACAGGGAAACGGGAACTATGGCTACACCTTC.

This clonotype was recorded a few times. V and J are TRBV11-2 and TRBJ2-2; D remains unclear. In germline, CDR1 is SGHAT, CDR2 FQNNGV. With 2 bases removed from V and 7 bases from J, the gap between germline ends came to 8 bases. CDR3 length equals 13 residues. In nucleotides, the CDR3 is TGTGCCAGCAGCTTAAGGGCCGGCGGGGAGCTGTTTTTT. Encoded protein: CASSLRAGGELFF.

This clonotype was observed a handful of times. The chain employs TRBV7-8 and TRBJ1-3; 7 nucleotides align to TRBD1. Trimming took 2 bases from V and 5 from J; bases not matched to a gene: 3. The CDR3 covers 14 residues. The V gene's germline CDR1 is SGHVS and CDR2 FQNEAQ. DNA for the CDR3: TGTGCCAGCAGCTTACAGGGGGTTAGAAACACCATATATTTT. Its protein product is CASSLQGVRNTIYF. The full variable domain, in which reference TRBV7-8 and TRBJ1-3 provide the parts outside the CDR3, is GAGVSQSPRYKVAKRGQDVALRCDPISGHVSLFWYQQALGQGPEFLTYFQNEAQLDKSGLPSDRFFAERPEGSVSTLKIQRTQQEDSAVYLCASSLQGVRNTIYFGEGSWLTVV.

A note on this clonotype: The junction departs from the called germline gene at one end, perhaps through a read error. The CDR3 sequence is CASSFGFETRLNF. In nucleotides, the CDR3 is TGTGCCAGCAGCTTCGGATTTGAGACACGGTTGAACTTT. The V gene is TRBV7-2, the J gene TRBJ1-1; no definite D call. The CDR3 loop spans 13 amino acids. Germline CDR1 reads SGHTA; CDR2 reads FQGNSA.

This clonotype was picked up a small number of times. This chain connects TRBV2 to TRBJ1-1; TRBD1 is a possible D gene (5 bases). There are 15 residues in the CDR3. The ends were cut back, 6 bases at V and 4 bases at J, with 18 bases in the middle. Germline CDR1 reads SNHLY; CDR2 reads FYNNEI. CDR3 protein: CASSLAGPKFTEAFF. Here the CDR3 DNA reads TGTGCCAGCAGCTTGGCGGGACCGAAGTTCACTGAAGCTTTCTTT. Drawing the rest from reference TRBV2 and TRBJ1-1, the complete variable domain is EPEVTQTPSHQVTQMGQEVILRCVPISNHLYFYWYRQILGQKVEFLVSFYNNEISEKSEIFDDQFSVERPDGSNFTLKIRSTKLEDSAMYFCASSLAGPKFTEAFFGQGTRLTVV.

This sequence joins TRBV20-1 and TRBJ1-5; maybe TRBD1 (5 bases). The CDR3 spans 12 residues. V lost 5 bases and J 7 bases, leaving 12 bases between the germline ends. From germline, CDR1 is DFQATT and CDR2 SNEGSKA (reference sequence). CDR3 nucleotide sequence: TGCAGTGCTGCACAATCAGGGCAGCCCCAGCATTTT. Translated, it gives CSAAQSGQPQHF.

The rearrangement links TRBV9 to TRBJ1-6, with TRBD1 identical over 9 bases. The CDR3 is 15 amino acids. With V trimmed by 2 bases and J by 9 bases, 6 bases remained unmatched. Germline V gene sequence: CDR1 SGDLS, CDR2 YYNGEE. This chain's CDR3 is CASSVGTGNSSPLHF. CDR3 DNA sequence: TGTGCCAGCAGCGTTGGGACAGGGAACAGTTCACCCCTCCACTTT.

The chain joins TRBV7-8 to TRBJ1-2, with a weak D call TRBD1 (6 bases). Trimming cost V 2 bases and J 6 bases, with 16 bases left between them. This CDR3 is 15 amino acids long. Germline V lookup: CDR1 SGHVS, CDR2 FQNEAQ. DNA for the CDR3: TGTGCCAGCAGCTTACAGCTATCAGGGGAAGATGGCTACACCTTC. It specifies CASSLQLSGEDGYTF.

CDR3 nucleotides: TGCGCCAGCAATCAGGACGTGGGGGGCTATGGCTACACCTTC. Amino acid sequence: CASNQDVGGYGYTF. The gene calls are TRBV5-1 and TRBJ1-2; perhaps TRBD1 as D (5 bases). Germline CDR1 is SGHRS and CDR2 is YFSETQ. This CDR3 has 14 residues. The V end lost 6 bases, the J end lost 4 bases, and 16 bases lay between the germline ends.

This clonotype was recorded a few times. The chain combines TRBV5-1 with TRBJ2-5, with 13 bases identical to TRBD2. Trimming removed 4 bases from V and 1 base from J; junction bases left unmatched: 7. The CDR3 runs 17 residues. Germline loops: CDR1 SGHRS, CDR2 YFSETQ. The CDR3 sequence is CASSRGLAGASQETQYF. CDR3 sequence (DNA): TGCGCCAGCAGCCGAGGACTAGCGGGGGCCAGCCAAGAGACCCAGTACTTC.

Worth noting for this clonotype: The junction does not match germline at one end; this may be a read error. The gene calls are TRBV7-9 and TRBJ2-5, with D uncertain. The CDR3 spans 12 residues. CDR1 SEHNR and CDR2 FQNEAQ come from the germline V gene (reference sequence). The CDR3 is CASSLATDPSHF. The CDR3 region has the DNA TGTGCCAGCAGCTTAGCGACGGACCCTTCCCACTTC.

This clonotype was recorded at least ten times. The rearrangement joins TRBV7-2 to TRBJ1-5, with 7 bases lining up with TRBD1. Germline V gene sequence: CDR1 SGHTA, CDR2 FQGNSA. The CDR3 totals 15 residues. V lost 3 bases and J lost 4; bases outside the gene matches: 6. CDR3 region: CASSLTGLGNQPQHF. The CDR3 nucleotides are TGTGCCAGCAGCTTGACAGGGTTAGGGAATCAGCCCCAGCATTTT.

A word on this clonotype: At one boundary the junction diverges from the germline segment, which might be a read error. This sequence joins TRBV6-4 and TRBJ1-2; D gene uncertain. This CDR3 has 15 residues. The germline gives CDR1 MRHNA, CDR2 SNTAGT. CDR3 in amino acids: CAISARRNDQYGYTF. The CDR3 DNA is TGTGCCATCAGTGCTAGGAGGAACGATCAATATGGCTACACCTTC.

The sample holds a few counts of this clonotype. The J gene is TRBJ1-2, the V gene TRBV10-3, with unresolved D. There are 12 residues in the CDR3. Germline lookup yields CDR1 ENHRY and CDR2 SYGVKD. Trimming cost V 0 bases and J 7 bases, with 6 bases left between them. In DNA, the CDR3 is TGTGCCATCAGTGAGTCAGGCGTTGGCTACACCTTC. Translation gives CAISESGVGYTF.